The clone carrying this T cell receptor beta chain was seen a handful of times. The antigen remains undetermined. This specimen belongs to a study of a mutant IDH1 vaccine in newly diagnosed glioma. Across the whole study: Previous care, which was radiotherapy, temozolomide, or both, most often involved both.

The length of the CDR3 is 14 residues. V gave up 8 bases and J gave up 3 bases, with 16 bases separating them. Per germline, CDR1 LNHDA and CDR2 SQIVND (reference sequence). Time point described: week 47, end of study. Each dose of the vaccine consisted of 300 ug of mutant IDH1 20-mer peptide, with topical imiquimod. There were eight vaccinations for patients, given in weeks 1, 3, 5, 7, 11, 15, 19 and 23. Every donor had a new WHO grade 3 or 4 astrocytoma that was IDH1-mutant, with loss of nuclear ATRX. TCRdb's copy holds only in-frame clones and misses some; the assay was immunoSEQ multiplex PCR. Among just over 60,000 clones listed, 80% to 85% were seen once.

The chain has TRBV19 and TRBJ1-1; D not certain. This clonotype originated in a man aged 25 to 40 with glioma. The sample was PBMCs, taken from a glioma patient whose treatment included an IDH1 peptide vaccine. CDR3 bases: TGTGCCAGTTGTGGTGAACGCCCCTACACTGAAGCTTTCTTT. Its translation is CASCGERPYTEAFF.